This T cell receptor beta chain comes out of a study of blood T cell repertoires in COVID-19. Whole-study context: The United States, Italy and Spain were the sources of the acute and convalescent COVID-19 samples. PBMCs, B-cell-depleted T cells, or T cells provided the cDNA or gDNA that made up the material.

In the authors' methods: Reference gene primer amplification in the assay estimated nucleated cell counts. TCRdb's copy holds only in-frame clones and misses some; the assay was immunoSEQ multiplex PCR. V and J calls and clone size follow that table, whereas D and trimming were derived from the DNA. Among approximately 200,000 clones listed, around three quarters were seen once. V shed 6 bases, J shed 8 bases, and the junction held 2 bases outside the gene matches. This CDR3 region has 12 residues. Germline CDR1 and CDR2: MNHEY and SVGAGI. The receptor comes from a man aged 55-75 years with active or convalescent COVID-19. This sequence joins TRBV6-5 and TRBJ2-1; 9 bases fit TRBD1. Sequencing was carried out using peripheral blood. CDR3 coding DNA: TGTGCCAGCAGCCGGGACAGGGATGAGCAGTTCTTC. This sequence encodes CASSRDRDEQFF.